This T cell receptor (beta chain) came from a study of blood T cell repertoires in COVID-19. At the level of the study: T cells, B-cell-depleted T cells, or PBMCs supplied cDNA or gDNA.

Authors' analysis steps: Nucleated cell counts were estimated from reference gene primer amplification. Measured with immunoSEQ multiplex PCR; TCRdb has only the in-frame clones, and not every one. V and J calls and clone size follow that table, whereas D and trimming were derived from the DNA. The sample records fewer than 110,000 clones, approximately 89% being singletons. V was clipped by 7 bases and J by 7 bases, with 22 bases between them. Looked up from germline, CDR1 is MNHEY and CDR2 is SMNVEV (reference sequence). This CDR3 is 16 amino acids long. This clonotype was obtained from a woman older than 75 in a cohort sampled during active COVID-19. This chain links TRBV27 with TRBJ2-2, with D maybe TRBD2 (6 bases). Sequencing input: peripheral blood. The CDR3 sequence is CASKLGLREWGGELFF. The CDR3 DNA sequence: TGTGCCAGCAAACTAGGGCTCCGGGAGTGGGGCGGGGAGCTGTTTTTT.